The T cell receptor beta chain under discussion was sequenced for a study of cytomegalovirus exposure and HLA in healthy donors. The overall study: In an earlier analysis, 117 million unique TCR beta sequences were found from approximately 170 million T cells.

It was with 60 Vbeta and 13 Jbeta primers that the PCR ran. Assay: immunoSEQ multiplex PCR; the TCRdb copy retains only in-frame clones and omits some. The sample lists over 150,000 clones, less than 85% occurring once. What was sequenced was PBMCs. The receptor was isolated from a man aged 35 to 55 in good health and CMV-seronegative.

The DNA of the CDR3 is TGCAGCGCCGGACGGGGGGGTAACTCCTACGAGCAGTACTTC. Its translation: CSAGRGGNSYEQYF. This chain links TRBV29-1 with TRBJ2-5, with 8 bases aligning to TRBD2. The DNA end is a closer match to TRBJ2-7, so the J assignment may be wrong. The germline V gene encodes CDR1 SQVTM and CDR2 ANQGSEA. CDR3 length: 14 residues.